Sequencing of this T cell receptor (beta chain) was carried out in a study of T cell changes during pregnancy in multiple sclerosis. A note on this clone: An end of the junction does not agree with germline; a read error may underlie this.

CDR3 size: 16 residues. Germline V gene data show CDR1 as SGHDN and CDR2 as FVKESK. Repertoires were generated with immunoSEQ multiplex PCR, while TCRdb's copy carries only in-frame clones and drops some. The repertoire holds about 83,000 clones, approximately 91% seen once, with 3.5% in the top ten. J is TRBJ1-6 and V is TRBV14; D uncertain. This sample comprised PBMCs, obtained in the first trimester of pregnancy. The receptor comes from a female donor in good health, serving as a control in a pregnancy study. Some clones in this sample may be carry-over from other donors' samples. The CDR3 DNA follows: TGTGCCAGCAGCCAAGAGGGGAGCTCCTATAATTCACCTCTCCACTTT. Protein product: CASSQEGSSYNSPLHF.